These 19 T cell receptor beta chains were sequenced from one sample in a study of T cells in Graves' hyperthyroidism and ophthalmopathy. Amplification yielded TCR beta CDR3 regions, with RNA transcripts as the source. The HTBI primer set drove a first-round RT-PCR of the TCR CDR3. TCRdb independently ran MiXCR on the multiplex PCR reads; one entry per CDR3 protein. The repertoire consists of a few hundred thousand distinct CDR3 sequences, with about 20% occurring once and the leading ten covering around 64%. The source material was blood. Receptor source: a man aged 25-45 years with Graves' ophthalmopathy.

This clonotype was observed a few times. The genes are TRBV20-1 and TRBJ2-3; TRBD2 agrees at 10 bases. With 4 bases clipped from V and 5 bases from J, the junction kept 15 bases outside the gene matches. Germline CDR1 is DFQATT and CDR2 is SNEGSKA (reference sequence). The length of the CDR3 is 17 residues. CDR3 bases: TGCAGTGCTAACGCCGGGACTAGCGTCTCAAGGGGAGATACGCAGTATTTT. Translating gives CSANAGTSVSRGDTQYF.

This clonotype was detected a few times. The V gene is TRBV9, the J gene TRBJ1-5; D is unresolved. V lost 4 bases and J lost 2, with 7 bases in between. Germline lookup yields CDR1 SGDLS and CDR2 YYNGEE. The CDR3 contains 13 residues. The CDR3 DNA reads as TGTGCCAGCAGCCCTAGGGGCAATCAGCCCCAGCATTTT. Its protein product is CASSPRGNQPQHF.

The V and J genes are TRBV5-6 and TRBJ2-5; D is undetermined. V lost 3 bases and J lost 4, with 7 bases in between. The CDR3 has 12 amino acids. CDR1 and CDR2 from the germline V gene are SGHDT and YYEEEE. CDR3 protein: CASSWSGETQYF. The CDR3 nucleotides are TGTGCCAGCAGCTGGAGTGGAGAGACCCAGTACTTC. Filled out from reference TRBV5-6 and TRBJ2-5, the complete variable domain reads DAGVTQSPTHLIKTRGQQVTLRCSPKSGHDTVSWYQQALGQGPQFIFQYYEEEERQRGNFPDRFSGHQFPNYSSELNVNALLLGDSALYLCASSWSGETQYFGPGTRLLVL.

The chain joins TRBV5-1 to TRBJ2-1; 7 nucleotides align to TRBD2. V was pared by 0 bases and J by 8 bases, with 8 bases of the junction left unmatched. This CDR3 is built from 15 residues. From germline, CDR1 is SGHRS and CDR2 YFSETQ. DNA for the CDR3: TGCGCCAGCAGCTTGGTTGAGGCGGGAGTCTATGAGCAGTTCTTC. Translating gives CASSLVEAGVYEQFF.

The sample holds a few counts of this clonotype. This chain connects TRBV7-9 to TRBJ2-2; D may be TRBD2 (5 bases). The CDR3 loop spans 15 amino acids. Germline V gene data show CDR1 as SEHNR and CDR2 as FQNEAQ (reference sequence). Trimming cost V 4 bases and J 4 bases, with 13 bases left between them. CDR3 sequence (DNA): TGTGCCAGCAGCTCGAGAGGGAGTGGCACCGGGGAGCTGTTTTTT. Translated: CASSSRGSGTGELFF.

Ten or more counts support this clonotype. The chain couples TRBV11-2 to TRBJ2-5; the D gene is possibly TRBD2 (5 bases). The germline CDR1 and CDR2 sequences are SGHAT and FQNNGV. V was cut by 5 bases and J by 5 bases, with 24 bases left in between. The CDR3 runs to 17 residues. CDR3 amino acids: CASSPAGQQVLRETQYF. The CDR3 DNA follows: TGTGCCAGCAGCCCCGCGGGTCAGCAGGTCCTCCGGGAGACCCAGTACTTC.

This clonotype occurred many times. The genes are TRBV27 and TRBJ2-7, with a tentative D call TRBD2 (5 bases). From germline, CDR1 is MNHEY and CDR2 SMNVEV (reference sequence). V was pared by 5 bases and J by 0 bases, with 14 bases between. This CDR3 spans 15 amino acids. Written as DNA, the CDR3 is TGTGCCAGCAGTCAAGAGGGCGGTAGCTCCTACGAGCAGTACTTC. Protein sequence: CASSQEGGSSYEQYF.

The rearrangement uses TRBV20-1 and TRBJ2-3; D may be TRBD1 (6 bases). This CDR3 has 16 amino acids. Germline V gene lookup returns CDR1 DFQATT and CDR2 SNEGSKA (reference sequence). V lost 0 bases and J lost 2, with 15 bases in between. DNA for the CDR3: TGCAGTGCTAGAGATGCCCTGGACAGCTACACAGATACGCAGTATTTT. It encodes CSARDALDSYTDTQYF.

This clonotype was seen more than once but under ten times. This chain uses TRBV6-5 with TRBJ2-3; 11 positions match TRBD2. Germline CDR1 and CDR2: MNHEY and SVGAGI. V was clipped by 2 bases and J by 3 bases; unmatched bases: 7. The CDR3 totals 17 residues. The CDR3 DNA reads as TGTGCCAGCAGTTACCTCCGAACTAGCGGGAGAACAGATACGCAGTATTTT. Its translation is CASSYLRTSGRTDTQYF.

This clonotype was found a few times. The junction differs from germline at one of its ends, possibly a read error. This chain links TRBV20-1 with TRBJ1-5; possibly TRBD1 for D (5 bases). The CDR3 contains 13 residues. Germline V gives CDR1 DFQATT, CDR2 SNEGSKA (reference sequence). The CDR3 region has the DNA TGCAGTGCTCAGGACGGGGCCAATCGGCCCCAGCATTTT. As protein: CSAQDGANRPQHF.

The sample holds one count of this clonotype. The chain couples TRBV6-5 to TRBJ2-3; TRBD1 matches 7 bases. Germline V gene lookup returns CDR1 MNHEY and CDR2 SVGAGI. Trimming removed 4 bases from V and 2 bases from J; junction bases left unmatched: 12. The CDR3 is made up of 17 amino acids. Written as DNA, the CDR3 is TGTGCCAGCAGTTTCCTTGAGGACAGGAGAGCCACAGATACGCAGTATTTT. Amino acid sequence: CASSFLEDRRATDTQYF.

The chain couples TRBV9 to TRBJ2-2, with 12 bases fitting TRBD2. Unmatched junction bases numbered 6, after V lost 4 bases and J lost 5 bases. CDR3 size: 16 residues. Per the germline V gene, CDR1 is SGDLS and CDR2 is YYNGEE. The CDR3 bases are TGTGCCAGCAGCCCCCGACTAGCGGGAGAAACCGGGGAGCTGTTTTTT. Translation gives CASSPRLAGETGELFF.

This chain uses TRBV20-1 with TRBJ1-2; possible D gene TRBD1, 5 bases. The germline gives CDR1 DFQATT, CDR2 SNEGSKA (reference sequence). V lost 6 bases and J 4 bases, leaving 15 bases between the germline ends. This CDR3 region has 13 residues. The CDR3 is CSAPQGAGYGYTF. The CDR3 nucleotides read TGCAGTGCCCCTCAGGGTGCTGGCTATGGCTACACCTTC.

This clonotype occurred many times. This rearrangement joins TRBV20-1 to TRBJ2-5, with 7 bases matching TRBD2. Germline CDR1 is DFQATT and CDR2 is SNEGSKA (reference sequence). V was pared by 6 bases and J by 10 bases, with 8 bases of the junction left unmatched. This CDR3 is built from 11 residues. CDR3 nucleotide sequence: TGCAGTGCCATACAATCGGGGGGCCAGTACTTC. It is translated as CSAIQSGGQYF.

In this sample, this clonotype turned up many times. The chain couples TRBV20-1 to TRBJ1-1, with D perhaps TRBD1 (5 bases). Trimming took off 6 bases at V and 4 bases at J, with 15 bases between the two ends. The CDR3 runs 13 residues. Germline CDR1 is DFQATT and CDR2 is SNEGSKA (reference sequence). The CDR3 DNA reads TGCAGTGCGCCGGGACCGGTGACCACTGAAGCTTTCTTT. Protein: CSAPGPVTTEAFF.

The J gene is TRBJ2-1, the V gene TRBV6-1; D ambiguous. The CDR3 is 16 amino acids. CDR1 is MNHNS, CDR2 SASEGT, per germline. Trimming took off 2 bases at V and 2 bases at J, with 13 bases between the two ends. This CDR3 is CASSETPMGTYNEQFF. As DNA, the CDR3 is TGTGCCAGCAGTGAAACTCCGATGGGGACCTACAATGAGCAGTTCTTC.

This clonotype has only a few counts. The CDR3 is CASSSARAGGETQYF. CDR3 bases: TGTGCCAGCAGTTCCGCCAGGGCGGGAGGAGAGACCCAGTACTTC. The chain is built from TRBV12-3 or TRBV12-4 and TRBJ2-5; the match to TRBD2 covers 8 bases. There are 15 residues in the CDR3. Trimming cost V 4 bases and J 4 bases; bases outside gene matches: 8.

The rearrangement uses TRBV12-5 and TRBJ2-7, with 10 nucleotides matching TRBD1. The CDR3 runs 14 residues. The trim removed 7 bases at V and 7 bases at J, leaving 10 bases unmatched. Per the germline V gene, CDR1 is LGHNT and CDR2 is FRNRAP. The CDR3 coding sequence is TGTGCTAGTGTAACCGGGACAGGGGATAAGGAGCAGTACTTC. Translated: CASVTGTGDKEQYF.

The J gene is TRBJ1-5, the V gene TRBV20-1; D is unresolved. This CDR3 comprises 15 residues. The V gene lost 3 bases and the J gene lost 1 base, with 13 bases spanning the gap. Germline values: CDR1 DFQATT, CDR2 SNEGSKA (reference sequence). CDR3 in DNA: TGCAGTGCTAGGGGAGGGTATACAAGCAATCAGCCCCAGCATTTT. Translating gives CSARGGYTSNQPQHF.